What follows are 29 T cell receptor beta chains derived from one specimen sequenced in a study of blood T cell repertoires in COVID-19 (TCRdb year 2020). Receptors were amplified or captured by the immunoSEQ multiplex PCR assay. TCRdb retrieved this table from immuneACCESS and kept in-frame rearrangements only. Not all clones are present; in checked studies, unresolved V genes account for under half, and no reason is known for the remainder. This sample has 250,000 or so clones in its table, and around 83% of those were observed once. 8.9% of the sample is taken by the ten largest. Input material: peripheral blood. These receptor sequences come from a man aged 80 or over with acute or convalescent COVID-19.

The table lists this clone with a few counts. The identical CDR3 is also encoded by other nucleotide sequences in the sample. The CDR3, as DNA: TGTGCCAGCAGTCGGGGGGGTTATGGCTACACCTTC. It encodes CASSRGGYGYTF. This chain joins TRBV28 and TRBJ1-2; the D gene is possibly TRBD1 (5 bases). The CDR3 runs 12 residues. Germline assignment: CDR1 MDHEN and CDR2 SYDVKM. V was pared by 5 bases and J by 5 bases, with 9 bases between.

The genes are TRBV5-1 and TRBJ2-7; 9 bases align to TRBD1. Germline CDR1 reads SGHRS; CDR2 reads YFSETQ. This CDR3 contains 18 residues. After removal of 0 bases from V and 0 bases from J, the junction contained 10 bases not matched to a gene. The CDR3 spells CASSLAPGQGISSYEQYF. CDR3 DNA: TGCGCCAGCAGCTTGGCTCCGGGACAGGGCATTAGCTCCTACGAGCAGTACTTC.

The chain carries TRBV7-9 and TRBJ2-1; 7 bases are a match to TRBD2. Germline values: CDR1 SEHNR, CDR2 FQNEAQ (reference sequence). After removal of 5 bases from V and 10 bases from J, the junction contained 8 bases not matched to a gene. This CDR3 has 13 residues. CDR3 in amino acids: CASSVAGELEQFF. CDR3 nucleotides: TGTGCCAGCAGCGTGGCGGGGGAACTGGAGCAGTTCTTC.

The rearrangement links TRBV6-5 to TRBJ1-5; no definite D call. CDR1 is MNHEY and CDR2 is SVGAGI in the germline V gene. The germline V and J ends were trimmed by 0 bases and 2 bases, with 11 bases remaining between them. This CDR3 spans 16 amino acids. The CDR3 DNA reads TGTGCCAGCAGTTACTCGAGCGGGGTGGGCAATCAGCCCCAGCATTTT. Residues: CASSYSSGVGNQPQHF.

J is TRBJ1-4 and V is TRBV28; 7 bases align to TRBD1. Germline V CDR1 and CDR2: MDHEN, SYDVKM. V lost 6 bases to trimming and J lost 8 bases; unmatched junction nucleotides: 9. There are 14 residues in the CDR3. The CDR3 region is CASRTGRGAEKLFF. CDR3 DNA: TGTGCCAGCAGGACAGGGCGGGGAGCGGAAAAACTGTTTTTT.

The J gene is TRBJ2-4, the V gene TRBV6-5, with a possible D match to TRBD1 (5 bases). V lost 0 bases and J 0 bases, leaving 9 bases between the germline ends. The CDR3 is made up of 16 amino acids. The V gene's germline CDR1 is MNHEY and CDR2 SVGAGI. The CDR3 loop reads CASSYSDSLAKNIQYF. The CDR3, as DNA: TGTGCCAGCAGTTACTCAGACAGCCTAGCCAAAAACATTCAGTACTTC.

This clone was observed a single time. The rearrangement uses TRBV10-1 and TRBJ2-3; 7 bases align to TRBD1. Trimming removed 3 bases from V and 2 bases from J; junction bases left unmatched: 2. Germline lookup yields CDR1 WNHNN and CDR2 SYGVQD (reference sequence). The CDR3 totals 14 residues. CDR3 in DNA: TGCGCCAGCAGTGACACAGGGGTCACAGATACGCAGTATTTT. Its translation: CASSDTGVTDTQYF.

J is TRBJ2-7 and V is TRBV10-2; no clear D. V shed 6 bases and J shed 3 bases, with 6 bases lying between them. Looked up from germline, CDR1 is WSHSY and CDR2 is SAAADI. This CDR3 comprises 11 residues. CDR3 coding DNA: TGCGCCAGCAGCCCGTACTACGAGCAGTACTTC. It translates to CASSPYYEQYF.

V is TRBV14 and J is TRBJ2-7; 7 bases fit TRBD1. The length of the CDR3 is 11 residues. The V segment lost 6 bases and the J segment 10 bases; nucleotides outside the gene matches: 6. The germline gives CDR1 SGHDN, CDR2 FVKESK. Written as DNA, the CDR3 is TGTGCCAGCAGTCGAACAGGGGTTCAGTACTTC. It is translated as CASSRTGVQYF.

The V call is TRBV12-3 or TRBV12-4, the J call TRBJ1-5; D gene ambiguous. Trimming stripped 5 bases from V and 0 bases from J, with 2 bases between. The CDR3 sequence is 12 residues long. CDR3 DNA sequence: TGTGCCAGCAGTCATAGCAATCAGCCCCAGCATTTT. Amino acid sequence: CASSHSNQPQHF.

V and J are TRBV12-3 or TRBV12-4 and TRBJ1-1; tentative D call: TRBD1 (6 bases). This CDR3 comprises 13 residues. The V end lost 6 bases, the J end lost 1 base, and 9 bases lay between the germline ends. The CDR3 bases are TGTGCCAGCAGACAACAGGGGAACACTGAAGCTTTCTTT. This sequence encodes CASRQQGNTEAFF.

The J gene is TRBJ2-1, the V gene TRBV4-1, with a tentative D call TRBD2 (6 bases). The CDR3 contains 15 residues. Germline V gene sequence: CDR1 MGHRA, CDR2 YSYEKL. Trimming stripped 3 bases from V and 6 bases from J, with 15 bases between. Here the CDR3 DNA reads TGCGCCAGCAGCCAGGGCGGGACGGTAACCAATGAGCAGTTCTTC. The encoded protein is CASSQGGTVTNEQFF.

This sequence joins TRBV18 and TRBJ2-7; D might be TRBD2 (5 bases). V was shortened by 3 bases and J by 3 bases, with 12 bases between the two germline ends. From germline, CDR1 is KGHSH and CDR2 LQKENI. The CDR3 runs 14 residues. In nucleotides, the CDR3 is TGTGCCAGCTCACCGGGGAGACCCTTCTACGAGCAGTACTTC. Translating gives CASSPGRPFYEQYF.

V usage is TRBV19 and J usage is TRBJ1-5; 7 positions agree with TRBD1. There are 14 residues in the CDR3. Germline-derived CDR1 and CDR2 are LNHDA and SQIVND (reference sequence). Trimming removed 3 bases from V and 2 bases from J; junction bases left unmatched: 1. The CDR3: CASSMQGGNQPQHF. CDR3 nucleotide sequence: TGTGCCAGTAGTATGCAGGGGGGCAATCAGCCCCAGCATTTT.

The chain joins TRBV2 to TRBJ2-7; TRBD1 agrees at 10 bases. Germline CDR1 is SNHLY and CDR2 is FYNNEI. This CDR3 is built from 14 residues. V was clipped by 3 bases and J by 3 bases; unmatched bases: 2. The DNA of the CDR3 is TGTGCCAGCAGTGATAGGACAGGGGGCTACGAGCAGTACTTC. Residues: CASSDRTGGYEQYF.

The chain recombines TRBV10-3 with TRBJ1-1, with TRBD1 as a possible D gene (6 bases). V gave up 0 bases and J gave up 9 bases, with 8 bases separating them. This CDR3 spans 12 amino acids. Germline values: CDR1 ENHRY, CDR2 SYGVKD. The CDR3 DNA reads TGTGCCATCAGTGAGTCCAGGGGTAAAGCTTTCTTT. Translating gives CAISESRGKAFF.

This clone was detected only once. The chain employs TRBV7-2 and TRBJ2-7, with TRBD1 identical over 8 bases. The germline V gene encodes CDR1 SGHTA and CDR2 FQGNSA. The junction had 6 bases not matched to a gene; V was cut back by 5 bases and J by 3 bases. The CDR3 is 14 amino acids. The CDR3 sequence: CASSPNRGIYEQYF. DNA of the CDR3: TGTGCCAGCAGCCCTAACAGGGGGATCTACGAGCAGTACTTC.

This chain joins TRBV6-1 and TRBJ1-5; 8 nucleotides match TRBD1. Germline loops: CDR1 MNHNS, CDR2 SASEGT. Unmatched junction bases numbered 5, after V lost 3 bases and J lost 4 bases. The CDR3 runs to 15 residues. CDR3: CASSELGQVNQPQHF. The DNA of the CDR3 is TGTGCCAGCAGTGAGCTGGGACAGGTAAATCAGCCCCAGCATTTT.

The chain is built from TRBV5-3 and TRBJ2-1, with 7 bases fitting TRBD1. TRBV5-3 counts as an open reading frame of uncertain function. The CDR3 runs 18 residues. After removal of 3 bases from V and 8 bases from J, the junction contained 20 bases not matched to a gene. The CDR3 DNA reads as TGTGCCAGAAGCTGGGGACGGACAGGTATAATGGGTATTCATGAGCAGTTCTTC. Its translation is CARSWGRTGIMGIHEQFF.

The V and J genes are TRBV29-1 and TRBJ2-7; the match to TRBD1 covers 7 bases. Germline trimming cut 5 bases from V and 9 bases from J; bases unmatched to any gene: 7. The CDR3 is made up of 11 amino acids. The germline gives CDR1 SQVTM, CDR2 ANQGSEA. The CDR3 DNA follows: TGCAGCGTTCGGGACAGTTCGGTGCAGTACTTC. Its protein is CSVRDSSVQYF.

This rearrangement joins TRBV5-4 to TRBJ1-2; no clear D. V lost 4 bases and J lost 0, with 10 bases in between. This CDR3 contains 14 residues. CDR1 and CDR2 from the germline V gene are SGHNT and YYREEE (reference sequence). The CDR3 loop reads CASSPPRANYGYTF. CDR3 DNA: TGTGCCAGCAGCCCACCTAGAGCTAACTATGGCTACACCTTC.

This sequence joins TRBV6-2 or TRBV6-3 and TRBJ1-5, with D possibly matching TRBD1 (6 bases). The ends were cut back, 2 bases at V and 0 bases at J, with 20 bases in the middle. This CDR3 has 19 residues. Germline CDR1 reads MNHEY; CDR2 reads SVGEGT. The CDR3 nucleotides are TGTGCCAGCAGTTACCGGCGGGGGCGAGTATGGAATAGCAATCAGCCCCAGCATTTT. As protein: CASSYRRGRVWNSNQPQHF.

The chain combines TRBV21-1 with TRBJ1-1; no check of the table's D call, TRBD1, against the DNA was made. TRBV21-1 is given as a pseudogene. This CDR3 comprises 16 residues. The CDR3 reads CASSKREGAWGTEAFF. The CDR3 DNA is TGTGCCAGCAGCAAAAGGGAAGGGGCCTGGGGCACTGAAGCTTTCTTT.

The chain recombines TRBV9 with TRBJ2-1; 10 bases line up with TRBD2. Trimming at V came to 4 bases and at J to 5 bases, leaving 6 bases not matched to a gene. This CDR3 contains 15 residues. The germline CDR1 and CDR2 sequences are SGDLS and YYNGEE. The CDR3 DNA is TGTGCCAGCAGCCGCGCTAGCGGGAGCCACAATGAGCAGTTCTTC. This encodes CASSRASGSHNEQFF.

The CDR3 DNA reads as TGCGCCAGCGACCTGGGGCGTGCGGAGCTGTTTTTT. Its translation is CASDLGRAELFF. This chain joins TRBV10-1 and TRBJ2-2, with D maybe TRBD1 (5 bases). The CDR3 has 12 residues. The germline V gene has CDR1 WNHNN and CDR2 SYGVQD (reference sequence). With 8 bases removed from V and 10 bases from J, the gap between germline ends came to 14 bases.

The V and J genes are TRBV10-3 and TRBJ2-3, with TRBD2 matching 12 bases. The V and J ends lost 6 bases and 5 bases, in that order; junction bases with no gene match: 3. There are 14 residues in the CDR3. Looked up from germline, CDR1 is ENHRY and CDR2 is SYGVKD. The CDR3 DNA is TGTGCCATCAGCCCTAGCGGGGGGGGAGATACGCAGTATTTT. It encodes CAISPSGGGDTQYF.

The count of this clone is one. The chain joins TRBV9 to TRBJ2-7; tentative D call: TRBD2 (6 bases). Germline V gene sequence: CDR1 SGDLS, CDR2 YYNGEE. The CDR3 is 15 residues long. Trimming shortened V by 0 bases and J by 6 bases, and 16 bases separated the two germline ends. The CDR3 reads CASSVDVGGNGEQYF. DNA for the CDR3: TGTGCCAGCAGCGTAGACGTCGGCGGGAACGGCGAGCAGTACTTC. Full variable domain (outside the CDR3, taken from reference TRBV9 and TRBJ2-7): DSGVTQTPKHLITATGQRVTLRCSPRSGDLSVYWYQQSLDQGLQFLIQYYNGEERAKGNILERFSAQQFPDLHSELNLSSLELGDSALYFCASSVDVGGNGEQYFGPGTRLTVT.

The chain employs TRBV6-5 and TRBJ2-1, with a weak D call TRBD2 (6 bases). Trimming removed 3 bases at V and 0 bases at J, with 12 bases between. The CDR3 covers 16 residues. Germline CDR1 MNHEY, CDR2 SVGAGI. This CDR3 reads CASSYVSGGSYNEQFF. The CDR3 DNA reads as TGTGCCAGCAGTTATGTTAGCGGAGGCTCCTACAATGAGCAGTTCTTC.

The chain combines TRBV5-1 with TRBJ1-1, with TRBD1 matching 9 bases. From germline, CDR1 is SGHRS and CDR2 YFSETQ. The CDR3 is made up of 14 amino acids. J lost 11 bases, V lost 4 bases, and 12 bases had no gene match. The CDR3 DNA sequence: TGCGCCAGCAGCCTCCGGGCAGACAGGGGGGATGCTTTCTTT. Translation: CASSLRADRGDAFF.